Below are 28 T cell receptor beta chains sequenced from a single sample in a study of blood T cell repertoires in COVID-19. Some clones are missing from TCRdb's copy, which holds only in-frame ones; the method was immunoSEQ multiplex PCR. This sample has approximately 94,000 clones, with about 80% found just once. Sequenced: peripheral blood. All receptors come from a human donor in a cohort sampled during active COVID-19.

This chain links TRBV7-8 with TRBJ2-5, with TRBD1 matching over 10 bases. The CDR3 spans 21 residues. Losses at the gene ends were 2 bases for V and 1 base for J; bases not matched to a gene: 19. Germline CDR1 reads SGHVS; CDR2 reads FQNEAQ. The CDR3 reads CASSLPPDDRGRLRIQETQYF. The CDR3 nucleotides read TGTGCCAGCAGCTTACCCCCCGATGACAGGGGGCGCCTCCGTATCCAAGAGACCCAGTACTTC.

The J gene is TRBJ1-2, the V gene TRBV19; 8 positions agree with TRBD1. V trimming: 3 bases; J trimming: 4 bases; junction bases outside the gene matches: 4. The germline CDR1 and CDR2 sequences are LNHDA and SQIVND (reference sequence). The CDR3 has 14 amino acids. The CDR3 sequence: CASSIPGGVYGYTF. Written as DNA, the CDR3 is TGTGCCAGTAGTATTCCAGGGGGCGTCTATGGCTACACCTTC.

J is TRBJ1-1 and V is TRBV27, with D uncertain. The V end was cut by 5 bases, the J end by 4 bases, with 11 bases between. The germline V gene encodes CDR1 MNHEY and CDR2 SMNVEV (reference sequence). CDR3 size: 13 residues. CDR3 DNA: TGTGCCAGCAGTCCCGGCCGACTCACTGAAGCTTTCTTT. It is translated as CASSPGRLTEAFF.

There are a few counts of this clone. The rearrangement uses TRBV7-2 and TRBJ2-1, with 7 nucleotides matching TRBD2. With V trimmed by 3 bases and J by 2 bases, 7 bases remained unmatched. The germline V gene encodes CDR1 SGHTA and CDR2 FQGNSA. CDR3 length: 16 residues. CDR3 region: CASSLSGVGAYNEQFF. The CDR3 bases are TGTGCCAGCAGCTTGAGCGGGGTGGGCGCCTACAATGAGCAGTTCTTC. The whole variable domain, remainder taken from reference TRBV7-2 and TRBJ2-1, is GAGVSQSPSNKVTEKGKDVELRCDPISGHTALYWYRQSLGQGLEFLIYFQGNSAPDKSGLPSDRFSAERTGGSVSTLTIQRTQQEDSAVYLCASSLSGVGAYNEQFFGPGTRLTVL.

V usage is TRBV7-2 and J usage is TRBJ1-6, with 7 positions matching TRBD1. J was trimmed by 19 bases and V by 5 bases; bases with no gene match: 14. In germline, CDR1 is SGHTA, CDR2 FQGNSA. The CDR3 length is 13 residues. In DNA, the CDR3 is TGTGCCAGCAGCATACGATTACAGGGGTCCCCTCACTTT. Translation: CASSIRLQGSPHF.

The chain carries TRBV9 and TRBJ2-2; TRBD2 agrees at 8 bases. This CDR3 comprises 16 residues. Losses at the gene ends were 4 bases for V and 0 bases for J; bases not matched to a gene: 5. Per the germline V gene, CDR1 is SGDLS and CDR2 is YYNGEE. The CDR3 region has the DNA TGTGCCAGCAGCCCTAGCGGGTCCGCGAACACCGGGGAGCTGTTTTTT. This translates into CASSPSGSANTGELFF.

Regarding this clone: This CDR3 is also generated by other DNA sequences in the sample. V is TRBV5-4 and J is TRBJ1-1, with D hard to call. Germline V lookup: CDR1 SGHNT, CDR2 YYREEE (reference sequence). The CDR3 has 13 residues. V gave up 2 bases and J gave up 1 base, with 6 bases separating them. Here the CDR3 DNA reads TGTGCCAGCAGCTTAGGAGGGAACACTGAAGCTTTCTTT. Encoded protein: CASSLGGNTEAFF.

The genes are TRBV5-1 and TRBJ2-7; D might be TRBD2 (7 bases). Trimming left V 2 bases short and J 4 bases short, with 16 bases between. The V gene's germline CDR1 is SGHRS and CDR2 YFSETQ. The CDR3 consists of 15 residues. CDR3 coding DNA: TGCGCCAGCAGCTTTGGGCGGGGGCCCCAGTACGAGCAGTACTTC. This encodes CASSFGRGPQYEQYF.

The CDR3: CASSPRNRTGYTF. The CDR3 DNA follows: TGTGCCAGTAGTCCCCGTAACAGAACTGGCTACACCTTC. The chain has TRBV19 and TRBJ1-2; D unresolved. V was clipped by 5 bases and J by 7 bases, with 14 bases between them. The CDR3 is 13 residues long. Germline CDR1 reads LNHDA; CDR2 reads SQIVND (reference sequence).

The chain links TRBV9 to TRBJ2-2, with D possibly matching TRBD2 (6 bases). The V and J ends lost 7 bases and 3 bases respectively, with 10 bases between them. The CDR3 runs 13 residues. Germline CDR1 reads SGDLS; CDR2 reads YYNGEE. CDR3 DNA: TGTGCCAGCGGGGGGTCTCACACCGGGGAGCTGTTTTTT. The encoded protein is CASGGSHTGELFF.

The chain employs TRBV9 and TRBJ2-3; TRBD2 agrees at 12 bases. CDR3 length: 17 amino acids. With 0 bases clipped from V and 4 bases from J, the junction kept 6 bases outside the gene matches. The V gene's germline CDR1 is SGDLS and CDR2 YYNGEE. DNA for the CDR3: TGTGCCAGCAGCGTAGCTCTCCTAGCGGGGGGGCCAGATACGCAGTATTTT. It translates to CASSVALLAGGPDTQYF.

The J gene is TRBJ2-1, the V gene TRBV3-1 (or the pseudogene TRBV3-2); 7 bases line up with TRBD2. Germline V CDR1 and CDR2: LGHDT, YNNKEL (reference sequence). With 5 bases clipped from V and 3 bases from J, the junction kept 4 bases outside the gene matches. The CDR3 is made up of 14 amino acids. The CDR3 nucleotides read TGTGCCAGCAGCGGACTAGACAGCTACAATGAGCAGTTCTTC. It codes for CASSGLDSYNEQFF.

As DNA, the CDR3 is TGCAGCGCTAAGACAGGGAGTAATGAAAAACTGTTTTTT. It translates to CSAKTGSNEKLFF. The V call is TRBV29-1, the J call TRBJ1-4; 7 bases match TRBD1. The CDR3 consists of 13 residues. Losses at the gene ends were 7 bases for V and 4 bases for J; bases not matched to a gene: 6. Germline V gene lookup returns CDR1 SQVTM and CDR2 ANQGSEA.

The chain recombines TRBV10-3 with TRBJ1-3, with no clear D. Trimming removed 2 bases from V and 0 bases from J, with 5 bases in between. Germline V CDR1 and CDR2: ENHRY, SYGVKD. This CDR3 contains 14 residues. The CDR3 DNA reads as TGTGCCATCAGTGAGGAGAGCTCTGGAAACACCATATATTTT. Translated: CAISEESSGNTIYF.

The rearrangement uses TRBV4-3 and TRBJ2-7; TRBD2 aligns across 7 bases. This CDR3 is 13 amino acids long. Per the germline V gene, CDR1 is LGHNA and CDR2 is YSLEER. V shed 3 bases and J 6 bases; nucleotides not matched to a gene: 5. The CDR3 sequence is CASSQSPGGEQYF. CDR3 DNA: TGCGCCAGCAGCCAGAGCCCGGGGGGCGAGCAGTACTTC.

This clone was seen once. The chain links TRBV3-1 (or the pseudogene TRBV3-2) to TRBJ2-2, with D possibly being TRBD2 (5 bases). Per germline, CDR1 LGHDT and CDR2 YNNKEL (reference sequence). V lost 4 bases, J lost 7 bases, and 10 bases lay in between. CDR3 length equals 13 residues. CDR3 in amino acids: CASSPRLNGELFF. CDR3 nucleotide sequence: TGTGCCAGCAGCCCACGACTAAACGGGGAGCTGTTTTTT.

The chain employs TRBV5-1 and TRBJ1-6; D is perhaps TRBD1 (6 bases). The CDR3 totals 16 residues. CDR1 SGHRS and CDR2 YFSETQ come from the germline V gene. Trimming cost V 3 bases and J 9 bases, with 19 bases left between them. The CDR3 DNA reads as TGCGCCAGCAGCTCAAGTACCGGGACATACGCTTCACCCCTCCACTTT. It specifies CASSSSTGTYASPLHF.

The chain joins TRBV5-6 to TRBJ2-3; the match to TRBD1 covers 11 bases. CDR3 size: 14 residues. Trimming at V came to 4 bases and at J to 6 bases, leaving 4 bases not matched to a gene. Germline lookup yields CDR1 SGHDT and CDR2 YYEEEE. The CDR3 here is CASSPDRGLDTQYF. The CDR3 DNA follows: TGTGCCAGCAGCCCGGACAGGGGGCTGGATACGCAGTATTTT. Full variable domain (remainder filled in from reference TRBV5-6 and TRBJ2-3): DAGVTQSPTHLIKTRGQQVTLRCSPKSGHDTVSWYQQALGQGPQFIFQYYEEEERQRGNFPDRFSGHQFPNYSSELNVNALLLGDSALYLCASSPDRGLDTQYFGPGTRLTVL.

CDR3 sequence (DNA): TGTGCCAGCAGCAAACGAGCCCTCTCCGACACCCGGATGCACGAGCAGTACTTC. It yields the protein CASSKRALSDTRMHEQYF. This chain joins TRBV21-1 and TRBJ2-7; the table assigns TRBD1, which was not confirmed against the DNA. TRBV21-1 is given as a pseudogene. This CDR3 has 18 amino acids.

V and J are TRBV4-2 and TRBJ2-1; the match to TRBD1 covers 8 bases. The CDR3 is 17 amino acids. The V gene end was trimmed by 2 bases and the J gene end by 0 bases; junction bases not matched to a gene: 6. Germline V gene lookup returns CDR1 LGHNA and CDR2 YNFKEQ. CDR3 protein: CASSQPPTGVSYNEQFF. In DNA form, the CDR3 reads TGTGCCAGCAGCCAACCCCCGACAGGGGTCTCCTACAATGAGCAGTTCTTC.

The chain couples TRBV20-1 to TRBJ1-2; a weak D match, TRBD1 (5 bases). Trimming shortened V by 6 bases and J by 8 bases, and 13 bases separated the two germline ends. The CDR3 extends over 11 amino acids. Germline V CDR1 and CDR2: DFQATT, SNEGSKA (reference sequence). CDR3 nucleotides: TGCAGTGCCCCGGGGGGTACGGGCTACACCTTC. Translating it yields CSAPGGTGYTF.

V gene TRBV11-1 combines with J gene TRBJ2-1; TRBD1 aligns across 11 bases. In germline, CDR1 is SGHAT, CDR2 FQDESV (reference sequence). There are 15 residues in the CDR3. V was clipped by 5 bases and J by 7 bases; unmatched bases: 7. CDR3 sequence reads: CASSLGQGALNEQFF. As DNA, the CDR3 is TGTGCCAGCAGCCTCGGACAGGGGGCGCTTAATGAGCAGTTCTTC.

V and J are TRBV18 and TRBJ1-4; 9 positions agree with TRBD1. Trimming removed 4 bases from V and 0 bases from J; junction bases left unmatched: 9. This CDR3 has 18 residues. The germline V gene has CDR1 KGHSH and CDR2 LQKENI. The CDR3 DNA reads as TGTGCCAGCTCACGCCGGACAGGGGATGGACCAACTAATGAAAAACTGTTTTTT. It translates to CASSRRTGDGPTNEKLFF.

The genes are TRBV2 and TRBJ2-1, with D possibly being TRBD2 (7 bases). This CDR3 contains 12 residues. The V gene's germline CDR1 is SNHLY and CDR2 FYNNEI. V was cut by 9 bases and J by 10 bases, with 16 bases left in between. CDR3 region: CARRTRGYEQFF. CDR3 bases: TGTGCCAGGAGGACTAGGGGGTACGAGCAGTTCTTC.

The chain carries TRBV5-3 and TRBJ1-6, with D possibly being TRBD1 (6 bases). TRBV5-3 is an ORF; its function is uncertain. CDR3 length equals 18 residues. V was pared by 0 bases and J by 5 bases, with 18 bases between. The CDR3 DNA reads TGTGCCAGAAGCTTGGCCAGGGGACACCAATCCCATAATTCACCCCTCCACTTT. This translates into CARSLARGHQSHNSPLHF.

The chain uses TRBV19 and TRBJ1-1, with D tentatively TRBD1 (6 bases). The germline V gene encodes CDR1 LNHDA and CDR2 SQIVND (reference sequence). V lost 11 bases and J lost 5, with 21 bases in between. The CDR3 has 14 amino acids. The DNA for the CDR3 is TGTGCCTCAGACCGGGGGGGCGGAAGGACTGAAGCTTTCTTT. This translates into CASDRGGGRTEAFF.

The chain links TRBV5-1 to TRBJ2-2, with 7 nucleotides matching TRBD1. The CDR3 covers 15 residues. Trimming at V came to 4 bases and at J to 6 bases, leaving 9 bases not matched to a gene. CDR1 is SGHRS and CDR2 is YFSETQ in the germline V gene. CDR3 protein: CASSLDRVDSGELFF. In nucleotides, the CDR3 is TGCGCCAGCAGCCTAGACAGGGTGGATTCCGGGGAGCTGTTTTTT.

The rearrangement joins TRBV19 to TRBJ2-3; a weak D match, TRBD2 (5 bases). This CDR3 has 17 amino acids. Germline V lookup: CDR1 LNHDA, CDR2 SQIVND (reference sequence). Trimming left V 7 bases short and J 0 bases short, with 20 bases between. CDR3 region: CASTKERFESSTDTQYF. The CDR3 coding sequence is TGTGCCAGTACGAAGGAGCGGTTCGAATCTAGCACAGATACGCAGTATTTT. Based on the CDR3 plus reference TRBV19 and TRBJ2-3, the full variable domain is DGGITQSPKYLFRKEGQNVTLSCEQNLNHDAMYWYRQDPGQGLRLIYYSQIVNDFQKGDIAEGYSVSREKKESFPLTVTSAQKNPTAFYLCASTKERFESSTDTQYFGPGTRLTVL.